The clone carrying this T cell receptor beta chain was found once. The sample comes from a study of patients and donors after allogeneic stem cell transplantation. TCRdb redid the calling of the RT-PCR reads with MiXCR, one entry per CDR3 protein. The table includes roughly 250,000 distinct CDR3 sequences, 12% to 15% detected once. Trimming left V 5 bases short and J 8 bases short, with 13 bases between. This CDR3 region has 14 residues. The V and J genes are TRBV12-3 or TRBV12-4 and TRBJ1-6; TRBD1 might be the D (6 bases). Sequenced sample: blood, either unsorted or a sorted T cell fraction (not recorded which). The source is a human donor who was either an allogeneic HSCT recipient or a stem cell or donor lymphocyte infusion donor (not recorded which). It is not recorded whose cells these are; they may come from a transplant donor. The CDR3 sequence is CASSRQGRDSPLHF. CDR3 nucleotide sequence: TGTGCCAGCAGTCGCCAGGGGAGGGATTCACCCCTCCACTTT.